Sequencing of this T cell receptor beta chain was carried out in a study of patients and donors after allogeneic stem cell transplantation. The V and J ends lost 5 bases and 8 bases respectively, with 18 bases between them. The CDR3 has 14 residues. Per the germline V gene, CDR1 is MNHEY and CDR2 is SMNVEV (reference sequence). There are a few counts of this clonotype. TCRdb recomputed calls from the RT-PCR reads with MiXCR, one row per CDR3 protein. The sample records around 150,000 distinct CDR3 sequences, about two fifths being singletons. Sequencing used blood, either unsorted or a sorted T cell fraction (not recorded which). The J gene is TRBJ1-2, the V gene TRBV27; possible D gene TRBD1, 6 bases. The source is a human donor who was either an allogeneic HSCT recipient or a stem cell or donor lymphocyte infusion donor (not recorded which). It is not recorded whose cells these are; they may come from a transplant donor. The CDR3 DNA follows: TGTGCCAGCAGTCCTACAGGGAACCGAAACGGCTACACCTTC. Translation: CASSPTGNRNGYTF.